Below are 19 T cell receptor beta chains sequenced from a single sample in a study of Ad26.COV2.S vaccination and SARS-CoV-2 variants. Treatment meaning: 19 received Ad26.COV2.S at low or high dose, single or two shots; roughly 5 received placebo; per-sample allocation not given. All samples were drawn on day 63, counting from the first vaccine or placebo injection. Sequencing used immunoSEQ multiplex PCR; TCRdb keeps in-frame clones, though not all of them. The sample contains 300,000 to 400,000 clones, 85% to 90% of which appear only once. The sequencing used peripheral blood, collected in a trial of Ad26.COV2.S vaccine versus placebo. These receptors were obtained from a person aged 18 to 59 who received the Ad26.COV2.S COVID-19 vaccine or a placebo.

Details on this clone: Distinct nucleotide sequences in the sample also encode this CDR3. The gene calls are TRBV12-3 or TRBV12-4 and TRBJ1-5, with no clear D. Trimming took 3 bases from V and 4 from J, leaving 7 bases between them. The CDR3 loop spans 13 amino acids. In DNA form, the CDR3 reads TGTGCCAGCAGTTTTTCGGGTAATCAGCCCCAGCATTTT. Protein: CASSFSGNQPQHF.

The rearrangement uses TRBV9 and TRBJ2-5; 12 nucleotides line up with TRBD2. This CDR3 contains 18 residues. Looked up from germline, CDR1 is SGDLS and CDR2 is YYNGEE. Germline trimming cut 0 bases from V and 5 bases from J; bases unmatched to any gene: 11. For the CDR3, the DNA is TGTGCCAGCAGCGTAGAGGGGCTAGCGGGAGGGCCGCGGGAGACCCAGTACTTC. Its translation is CASSVEGLAGGPRETQYF. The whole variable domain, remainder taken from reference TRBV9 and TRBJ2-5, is DSGVTQTPKHLITATGQRVTLRCSPRSGDLSVYWYQQSLDQGLQFLIQYYNGEERAKGNILERFSAQQFPDLHSELNLSSLELGDSALYFCASSVEGLAGGPRETQYFGPGTRLLVL.

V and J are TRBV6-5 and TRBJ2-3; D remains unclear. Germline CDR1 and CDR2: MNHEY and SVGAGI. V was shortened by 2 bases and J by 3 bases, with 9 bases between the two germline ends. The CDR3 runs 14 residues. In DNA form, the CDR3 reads TGTGCCAGCAGTTACGGTAGGATAACAGATACGCAGTATTTT. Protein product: CASSYGRITDTQYF.

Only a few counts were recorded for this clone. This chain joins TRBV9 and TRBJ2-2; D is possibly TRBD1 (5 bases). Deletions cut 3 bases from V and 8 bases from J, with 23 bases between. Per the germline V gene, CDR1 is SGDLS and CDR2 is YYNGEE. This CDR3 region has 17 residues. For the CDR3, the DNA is TGTGCCAGCAGCGACAGTCCCAGACAGAAAAATCGAGGGGAGCTGTTTTTT. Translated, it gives CASSDSPRQKNRGELFF. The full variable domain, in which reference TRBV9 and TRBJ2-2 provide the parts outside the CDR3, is DSGVTQTPKHLITATGQRVTLRCSPRSGDLSVYWYQQSLDQGLQFLIQYYNGEERAKGNILERFSAQQFPDLHSELNLSSLELGDSALYFCASSDSPRQKNRGELFFGEGSRLTVL.

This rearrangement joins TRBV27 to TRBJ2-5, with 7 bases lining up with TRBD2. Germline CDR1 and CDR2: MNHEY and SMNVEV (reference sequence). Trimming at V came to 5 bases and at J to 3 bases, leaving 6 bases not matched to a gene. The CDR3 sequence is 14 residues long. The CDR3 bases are TGTGCCAGCAGTACGGGGGACTATGAAGAGACCCAGTACTTC. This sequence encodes CASSTGDYEETQYF.

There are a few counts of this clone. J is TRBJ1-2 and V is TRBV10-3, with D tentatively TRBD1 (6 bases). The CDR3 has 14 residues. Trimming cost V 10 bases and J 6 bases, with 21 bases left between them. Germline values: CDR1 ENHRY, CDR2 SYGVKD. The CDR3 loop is CATRYRTAQDGYTF. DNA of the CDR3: TGTGCCACCAGATATAGGACAGCCCAGGATGGCTACACCTTC.

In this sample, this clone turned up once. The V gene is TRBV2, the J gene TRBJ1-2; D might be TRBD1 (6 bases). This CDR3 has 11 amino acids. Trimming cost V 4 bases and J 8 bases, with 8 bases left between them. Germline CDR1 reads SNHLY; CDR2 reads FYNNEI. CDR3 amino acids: CASSAGAGYTF. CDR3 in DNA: TGTGCCAGCAGTGCAGGGGCAGGCTACACCTTC.

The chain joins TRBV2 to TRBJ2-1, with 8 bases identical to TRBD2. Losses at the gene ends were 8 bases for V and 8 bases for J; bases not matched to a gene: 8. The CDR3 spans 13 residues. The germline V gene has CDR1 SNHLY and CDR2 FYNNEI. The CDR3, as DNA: TGTGCCAGCGCCGGGGGGGTGAGCGATGAGCAGTTCTTC. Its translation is CASAGGVSDEQFF.

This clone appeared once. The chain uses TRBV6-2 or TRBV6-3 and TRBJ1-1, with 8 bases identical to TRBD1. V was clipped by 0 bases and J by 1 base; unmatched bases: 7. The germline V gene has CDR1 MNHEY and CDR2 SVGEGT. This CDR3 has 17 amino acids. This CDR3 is CASSYSEGQASNTEAFF. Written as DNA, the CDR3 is TGTGCCAGCAGTTACTCGGAGGGACAGGCCTCGAACACTGAAGCTTTCTTT.

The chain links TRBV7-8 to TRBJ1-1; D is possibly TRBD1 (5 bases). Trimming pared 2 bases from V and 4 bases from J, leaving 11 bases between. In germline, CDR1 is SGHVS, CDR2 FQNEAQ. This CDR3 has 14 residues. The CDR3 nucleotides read TGTGCCAGCAGCTTATTGGGGGGACCCACTGAAGCTTTCTTT. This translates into CASSLLGGPTEAFF.

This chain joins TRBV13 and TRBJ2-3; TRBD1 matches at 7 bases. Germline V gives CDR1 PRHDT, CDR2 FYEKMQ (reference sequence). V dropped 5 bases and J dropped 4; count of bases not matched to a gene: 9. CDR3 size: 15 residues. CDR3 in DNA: TGTGCCAGCAGCCTCACAGGGGTTCGGGCAGATACGCAGTATTTT. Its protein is CASSLTGVRADTQYF. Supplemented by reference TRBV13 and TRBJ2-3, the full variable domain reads AAGVIQSPRHLIKEKRETATLKCYPIPRHDTVYWYQQGPGQDPQFLISFYEKMQSDKGSIPDRFSAQQFSDYHSELNMSSLELGDSALYFCASSLTGVRADTQYFGPGTRLTVL.

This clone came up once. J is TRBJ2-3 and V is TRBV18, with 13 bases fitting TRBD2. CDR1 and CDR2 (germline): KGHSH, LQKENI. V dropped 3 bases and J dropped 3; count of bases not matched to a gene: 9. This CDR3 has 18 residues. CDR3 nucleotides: TGTGCCAGCTCACCGATACTAGCGGGAGGGCCTCAGACAGATACGCAGTATTTT. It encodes CASSPILAGGPQTDTQYF.

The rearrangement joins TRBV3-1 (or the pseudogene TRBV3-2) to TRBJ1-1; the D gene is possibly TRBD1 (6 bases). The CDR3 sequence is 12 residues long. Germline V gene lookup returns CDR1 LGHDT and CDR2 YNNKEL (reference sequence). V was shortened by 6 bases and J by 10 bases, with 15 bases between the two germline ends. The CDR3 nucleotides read TGTGCCAGCAGGGACCCAAGGGGGTTAGCTTTCTTT. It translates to CASRDPRGLAFF.

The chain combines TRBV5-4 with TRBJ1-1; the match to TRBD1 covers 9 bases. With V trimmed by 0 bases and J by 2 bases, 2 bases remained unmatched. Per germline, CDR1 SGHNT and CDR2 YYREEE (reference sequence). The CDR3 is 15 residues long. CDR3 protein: CASSLVGQGNTEAFF. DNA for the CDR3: TGTGCCAGCAGCTTGGTGGGACAGGGTAACACTGAAGCTTTCTTT.

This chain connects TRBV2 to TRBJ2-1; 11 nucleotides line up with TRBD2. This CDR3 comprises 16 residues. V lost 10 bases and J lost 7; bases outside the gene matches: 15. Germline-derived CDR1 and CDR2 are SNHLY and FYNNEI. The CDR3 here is CATAGLAEGYRNEQFF. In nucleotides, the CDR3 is TGTGCCACCGCGGGACTAGCGGAAGGTTATAGAAATGAGCAGTTCTTC.

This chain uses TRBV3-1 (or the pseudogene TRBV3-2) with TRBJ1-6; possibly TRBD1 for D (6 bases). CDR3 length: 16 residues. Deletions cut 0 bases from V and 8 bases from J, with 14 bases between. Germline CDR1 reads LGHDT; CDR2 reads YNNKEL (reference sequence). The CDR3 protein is CASSQEGGLGYSPLHF. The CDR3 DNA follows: TGTGCCAGCAGCCAAGAAGGGGGGCTGGGATATTCACCCCTCCACTTT.

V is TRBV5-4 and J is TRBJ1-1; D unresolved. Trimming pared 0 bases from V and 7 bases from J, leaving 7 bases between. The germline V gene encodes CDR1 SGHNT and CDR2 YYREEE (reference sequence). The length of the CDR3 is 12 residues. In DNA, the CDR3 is TGTGCCAGCAGCTTGGGACGGCTTGAAGCTTTCTTT. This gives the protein CASSLGRLEAFF.

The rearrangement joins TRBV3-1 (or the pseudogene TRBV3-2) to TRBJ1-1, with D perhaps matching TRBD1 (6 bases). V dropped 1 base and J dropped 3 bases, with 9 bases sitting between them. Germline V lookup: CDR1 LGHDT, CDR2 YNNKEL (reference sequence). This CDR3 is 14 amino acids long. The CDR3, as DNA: TGTGCCAGCAGCCAAGGTCGGGGGCACACTGAAGCTTTCTTT. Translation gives CASSQGRGHTEAFF.

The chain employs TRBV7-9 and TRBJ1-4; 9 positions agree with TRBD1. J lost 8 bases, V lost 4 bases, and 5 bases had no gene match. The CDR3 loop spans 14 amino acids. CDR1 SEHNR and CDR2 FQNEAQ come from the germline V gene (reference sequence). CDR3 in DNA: TGTGCCAGCAGCTCAAGGACAGGGGAAGAAAAACTGTTTTTT. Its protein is CASSSRTGEEKLFF.